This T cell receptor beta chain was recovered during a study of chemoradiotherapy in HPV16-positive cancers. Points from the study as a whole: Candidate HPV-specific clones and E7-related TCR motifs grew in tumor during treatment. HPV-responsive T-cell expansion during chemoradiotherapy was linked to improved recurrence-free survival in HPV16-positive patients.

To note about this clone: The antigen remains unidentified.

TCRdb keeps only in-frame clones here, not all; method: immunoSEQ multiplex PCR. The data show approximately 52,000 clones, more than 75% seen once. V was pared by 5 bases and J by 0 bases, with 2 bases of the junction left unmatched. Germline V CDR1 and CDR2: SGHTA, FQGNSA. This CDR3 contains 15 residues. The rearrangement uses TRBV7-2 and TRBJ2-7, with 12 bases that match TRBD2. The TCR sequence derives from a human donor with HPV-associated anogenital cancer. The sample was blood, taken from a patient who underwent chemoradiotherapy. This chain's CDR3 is CASSPTSGSSYEQYF. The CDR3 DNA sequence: TGTGCCAGCAGCCCGACTAGCGGGAGCTCCTACGAGCAGTACTTC.